The next 16 T cell receptor beta chains were all read from a single sample in a study of monozygotic twins with inflammatory bowel disease. Reanalyzing the 5' RACE reads, TCRdb keeps one entry per CDR3 protein, without DNA. Its clone listing holds some 440,000 distinct CDR3 sequences. The material sequenced was blood. These receptors were taken from a human donor with ulcerative colitis or Crohn's disease, or a healthy co-twin of an affected twin (not recorded which).

This rearrangement joins TRBV9 to TRBJ2-1; the D call from TCRdb, TRBD2, cannot be confirmed without DNA. Germline lookup yields CDR1 SGDLS and CDR2 YYNGEE. CDR3 length equals 17 residues. The CDR3 sequence is CASSVALAGGRMAEQFF.

The chain joins TRBV5-1 to TRBJ2-7; TCRdb's assignment of TRBD2 cannot be checked, as there is no DNA. In germline, CDR1 is SGHRS, CDR2 YFSETQ. There are 16 residues in the CDR3. CDR3 sequence: CASSRSGTSGTYEQYF.

V and J are TRBV10-3 and TRBJ2-1; TCRdb's assignment of TRBD1 cannot be checked, as there is no DNA. Germline assignment: CDR1 ENHRY and CDR2 SYGVKD. This CDR3 comprises 12 residues. CDR3: CAISEPPEEQFF.

V usage is TRBV7-8 and J usage is TRBJ1-1; as DNA is missing, the TRBD1 call by TCRdb cannot be tested. The V gene's germline CDR1 is SGHVS and CDR2 FQNEAQ. This CDR3 spans 14 amino acids. CDR3 sequence reads: CASSRNTGGERAFF.

This sequence joins TRBV19 and TRBJ1-1; TCRdb picks TRBD1, but there is no DNA to check that call. CDR3 length equals 14 residues. CDR1 and CDR2 from the germline V gene are LNHDA and SQIVND (reference sequence). This CDR3 reads CASSIDLPGVEAFF. Combining the CDR3 with reference TRBV19 and TRBJ1-1 gives the whole variable domain DGGITQSPKYLFRKEGQNVTLSCEQNLNHDAMYWYRQDPGQGLRLIYYSQIVNDFQKGDIAEGYSVSREKKESFPLTVTSAQKNPTAFYLCASSIDLPGVEAFFGQGTRLTVV.

This sequence joins TRBV7-8 and TRBJ1-1; TCRdb picks TRBD1, but there is no DNA to check that call. Per the germline V gene, CDR1 is SGHVS and CDR2 is FQNEAQ. The CDR3 is 16 amino acids. CDR3 sequence reads: CASSPQSGVVNTEAFF.

The chain joins TRBV12-3 or TRBV12-4 to TRBJ1-1; TCRdb lists TRBD1, though no DNA is available to test this call. The CDR3 covers 13 residues. The CDR3 is CASSSGTLQEAFF.

The V call is TRBV5-4, the J call TRBJ2-5. CDR1 and CDR2 from the germline V gene are SGHNT and YYREEE (reference sequence). The CDR3 extends over 14 amino acids. This CDR3 is CASSLDRSRETQYF.

The CDR3 region is CASSHRLAGEGEQYF. The chain links TRBV11-2 to TRBJ2-7; TCRdb's D gene call, TRBD2, goes unchecked for lack of DNA. The CDR3 is 15 amino acids. Germline V gene sequence: CDR1 SGHAT, CDR2 FQNNGV.

The chain carries TRBV11-1 and TRBJ1-5; the TCRdb D gene call, TRBD1, has no DNA to confirm it. The V gene's germline CDR1 is SGHAT and CDR2 FQDESV (reference sequence). The CDR3 extends over 15 amino acids. This chain's CDR3 is CASSVGQDSNQPQHF.

V gene TRBV29-1 combines with J gene TRBJ2-5; TCRdb gives TRBD1 as the D gene, but with no DNA this cannot be confirmed. The CDR3 has 15 residues. The germline V gene encodes CDR1 SQVTM and CDR2 ANQGSEA. The CDR3 sequence is CSVGATGTPRETQYF.

This chain joins TRBV4-1 and TRBJ2-1; absent DNA, TCRdb's TRBD1 call cannot be checked. The CDR3 length is 15 residues. Germline assignment: CDR1 MGHRA and CDR2 YSYEKL. The CDR3: CASSQEPGSHNEQFF.

The chain recombines TRBV13 with TRBJ1-4; TCRdb calls TRBD1, which cannot be checked without DNA. The CDR3 contains 16 residues. The germline gives CDR1 PRHDT, CDR2 FYEKMQ (reference sequence). This chain's CDR3 is CASSFTKTGRDEKLFF.

The V and J genes are TRBV7-2 and TRBJ1-2. The V gene's germline CDR1 is SGHTA and CDR2 FQGNSA. This CDR3 is 13 amino acids long. CDR3 region: CASSLDRTRGYTF.

This rearrangement joins TRBV28 to TRBJ1-1; lacking DNA, the TRBD1 call made by TCRdb goes unchecked. This CDR3 has 14 amino acids. Germline-derived CDR1 and CDR2 are MDHEN and SYDVKM. CDR3: CASSHPTGLGEAFF.

The chain links TRBV5-1 to TRBJ1-2; absent DNA, TCRdb's TRBD1 call cannot be checked. The CDR3 length is 14 residues. Looked up from germline, CDR1 is SGHRS and CDR2 is YFSETQ. This chain's CDR3 is CASSYSRGGNSYTF.